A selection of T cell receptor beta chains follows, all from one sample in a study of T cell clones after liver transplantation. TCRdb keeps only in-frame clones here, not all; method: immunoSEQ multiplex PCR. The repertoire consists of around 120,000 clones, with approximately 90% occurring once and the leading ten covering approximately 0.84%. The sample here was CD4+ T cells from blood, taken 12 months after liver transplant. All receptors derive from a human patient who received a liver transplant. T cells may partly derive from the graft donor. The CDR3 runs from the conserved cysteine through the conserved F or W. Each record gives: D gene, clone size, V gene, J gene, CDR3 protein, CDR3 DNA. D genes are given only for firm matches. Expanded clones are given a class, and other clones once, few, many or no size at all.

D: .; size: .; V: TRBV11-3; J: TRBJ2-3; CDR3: CASTTGSGTQYF; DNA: TGTGCCAGCACCACAGGGTCGGGTACGCAGTATTTT
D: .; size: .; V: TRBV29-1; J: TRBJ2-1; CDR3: CSVEAAGYNEQFF; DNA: TGCAGCGTTGAAGCCGCAGGATACAATGAGCAGTTCTTC
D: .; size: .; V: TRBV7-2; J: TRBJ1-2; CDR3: CASSLGTENYGYTF; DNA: TGTGCCAGCAGCTTAGGGACAGAGAACTATGGCTACACCTTC
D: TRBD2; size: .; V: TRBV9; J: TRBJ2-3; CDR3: CASSVDWTSGPKF; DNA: TGTGCCAGCAGCGTAGACTGGACTAGCGGCCCAAAATTT
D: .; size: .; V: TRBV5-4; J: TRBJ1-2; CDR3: CASSLLGINYGYTF; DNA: TGTGCCAGCAGCTTGTTGGGGATTAACTATGGCTACACCTTC
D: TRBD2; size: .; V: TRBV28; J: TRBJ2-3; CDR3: CASSSLGLALDTQYF; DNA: TGTGCCAGCAGTTCTTTGGGACTAGCTTTGGATACGCAGTATTTT
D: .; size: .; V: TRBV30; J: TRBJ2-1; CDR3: CAWSSPLAEQFF; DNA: TGTGCCTGGAGTTCCCCCCTAGCGGAGCAGTTCTTC
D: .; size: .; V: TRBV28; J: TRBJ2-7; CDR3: CASSLGSGPSYEQYF; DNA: TGTGCCAGCAGTTTAGGTAGCGGCCCTTCCTACGAGCAGTACTTC
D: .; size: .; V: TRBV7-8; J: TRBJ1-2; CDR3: CASSLDSGYPYYGYTF; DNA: TGTGCCAGCAGCTTAGATTCGGGCTACCCCTACTATGGCTACACCTTC
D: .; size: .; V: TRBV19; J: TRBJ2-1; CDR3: CASSIQGEGSYNEQFF; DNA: TGTGCCAGTAGTATTCAGGGGGAGGGCTCCTACAATGAGCAGTTCTTC
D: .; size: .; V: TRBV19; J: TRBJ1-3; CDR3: CASRVGGENTIYF; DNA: TGTGCCAGTAGGGTAGGAGGAGAAAACACCATATATTTT
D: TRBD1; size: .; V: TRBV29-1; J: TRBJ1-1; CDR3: CSVRGRGRSPEAFF; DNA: TGCAGCGTTCGTGGCAGGGGGCGCAGCCCTGAAGCTTTCTTT
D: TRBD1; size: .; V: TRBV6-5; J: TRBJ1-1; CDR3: CASRRQGASGAFF; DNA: TGTGCCAGCAGACGACAGGGGGCCTCAGGAGCTTTCTTT
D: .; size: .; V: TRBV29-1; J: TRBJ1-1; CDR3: CSVRRQQGAMNTEAFF; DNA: TGCAGCGTTCGTAGACAGCAAGGGGCCATGAACACTGAAGCTTTCTTT
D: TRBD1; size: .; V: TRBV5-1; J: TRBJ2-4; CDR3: CASSREPGGTKNIQYF; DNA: TGCGCCAGCAGCAGGGAGCCAGGGGGAACCAAAAACATTCAGTACTTC
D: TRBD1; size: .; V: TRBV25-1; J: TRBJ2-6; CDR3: CASSARQGLTSGANVLTF; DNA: TGTGCCAGCAGTGCAAGACAGGGGTTAACTTCTGGGGCCAACGTCCTGACTTTC
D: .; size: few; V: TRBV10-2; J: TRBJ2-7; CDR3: CASSELGWLGTGVVGLAGENEQYF; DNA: TGCGCCAGCAGTGAATTGGGGTGGCTGGGGACAGGGGTTGTCGGACTAGCGGGTGAGAACGAGCAGTACTTC
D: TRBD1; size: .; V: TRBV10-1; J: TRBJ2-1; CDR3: CASSGLQGRIF; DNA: TGCGCCAGCAGTGGGTTACAGGGGCGGATCTTC
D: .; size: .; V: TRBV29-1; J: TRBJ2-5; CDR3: CSVEEGETQYF; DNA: TGCAGCGTTGAAGAAGGAGAGACCCAGTACTTC
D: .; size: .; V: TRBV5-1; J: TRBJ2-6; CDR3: CASSLANSGANVLTF; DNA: TGCGCCAGCAGCTTAGCAAACTCTGGGGCCAACGTCCTGACTTTC
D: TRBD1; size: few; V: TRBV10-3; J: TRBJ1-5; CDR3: CAISTQGSNQPQHF; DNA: TGTGCCATCAGTACACAGGGGAGCAATCAGCCCCAGCATTTT
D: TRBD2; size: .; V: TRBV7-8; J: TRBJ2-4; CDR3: CASSVRLADKNIQYF; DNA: TGTGCCAGCAGCGTGAGACTAGCGGACAAAAACATTCAGTACTTC
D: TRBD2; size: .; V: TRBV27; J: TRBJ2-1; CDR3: CASSPKLAGARDEQFF; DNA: TGTGCCAGCAGTCCGAAACTAGCGGGGGCTCGCGATGAGCAGTTCTTC
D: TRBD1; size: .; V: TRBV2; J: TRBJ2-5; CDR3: CASSPGQGGETQYF; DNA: TGTGCCAGCAGTCCGGGACAGGGGGGCGAGACCCAGTACTTC
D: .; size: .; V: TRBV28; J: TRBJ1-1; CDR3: CASSSTGLHTEAFF; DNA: TGTGCCAGCAGTTCGACGGGACTGCACACTGAAGCTTTCTTT
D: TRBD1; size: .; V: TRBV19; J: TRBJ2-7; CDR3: CASSGDSSEQYF; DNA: TGTGCCAGTAGTGGGGACAGTAGCGAGCAGTACTTC
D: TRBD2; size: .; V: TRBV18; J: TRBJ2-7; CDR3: CASSPRELAGGYEQYF; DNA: TGTGCCAGCTCACCACGAGAACTAGCGGGAGGGTACGAGCAGTACTTC
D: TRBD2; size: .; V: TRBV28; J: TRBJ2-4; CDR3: CASSSVGRIAKNIQYF; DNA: TGTGCCAGCAGTAGCGTCGGGAGGATAGCCAAAAACATTCAGTACTTC
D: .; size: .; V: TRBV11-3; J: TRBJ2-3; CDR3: CASSLGWQSTDTQYF; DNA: TGTGCCAGCAGCTTAGGATGGCAGTCCACAGATACGCAGTATTTT
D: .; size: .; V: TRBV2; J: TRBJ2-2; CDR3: CASSALNPQNTGELFF; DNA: TGTGCCAGCAGTGCCCTCAATCCACAAAACACCGGGGAGCTGTTTTTT
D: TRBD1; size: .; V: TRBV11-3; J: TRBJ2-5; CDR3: CASSKTGTGEETQYF; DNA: TGTGCCAGCAGCAAAACCGGGACAGGGGAGGAGACCCAGTACTTC
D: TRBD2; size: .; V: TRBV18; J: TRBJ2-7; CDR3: CASSPRGSIYEQYF; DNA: TGTGCCAGCTCACCCCGCGGGAGTATCTACGAGCAGTACTTC
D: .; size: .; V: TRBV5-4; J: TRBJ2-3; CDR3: CASSLEHLTDTQYF; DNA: TGTGCCAGCAGCTTGGAACACCTCACAGATACGCAGTATTTT
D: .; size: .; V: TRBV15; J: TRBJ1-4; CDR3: CATSRDRTVEKLFF; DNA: TGTGCCACCAGCAGAGATCGGACAGTTGAAAAACTGTTTTTT
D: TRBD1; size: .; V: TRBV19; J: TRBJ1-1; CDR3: CASTSRGQGYTEAFF; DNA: TGTGCCAGTACCTCCCGCGGACAGGGTTACACTGAAGCTTTCTTT
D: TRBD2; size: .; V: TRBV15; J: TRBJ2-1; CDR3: CATSRDLAGVGNEQFF; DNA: TGTGCCACCAGCAGAGATCTAGCGGGAGTAGGGAATGAGCAGTTCTTC
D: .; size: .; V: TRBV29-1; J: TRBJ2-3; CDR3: CSCGGDTQYF; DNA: TGCAGCTGTGGAGGCGATACGCAGTATTTT
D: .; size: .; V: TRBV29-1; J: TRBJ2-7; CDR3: CSAGRNNYEQYF; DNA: TGCAGCGCTGGCAGGAATAACTACGAGCAGTACTTC
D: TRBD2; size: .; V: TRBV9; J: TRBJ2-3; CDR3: CASRGGATDTQYF; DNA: TGTGCCAGCCGCGGGGGGGCCACAGATACGCAGTATTTT
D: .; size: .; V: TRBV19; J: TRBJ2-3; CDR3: CASSIRPTDTQYF; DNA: TGTGCCAGTAGCATTAGGCCCACAGATACGCAGTATTTT
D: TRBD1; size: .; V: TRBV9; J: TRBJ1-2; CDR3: CASSVVSDRAYGYTF; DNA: TGTGCCAGCAGCGTAGTCTCCGACAGGGCGTATGGCTACACCTTC
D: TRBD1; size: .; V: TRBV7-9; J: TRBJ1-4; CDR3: CASSPRTGGQEKLFF; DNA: TGTGCCAGCAGCCCACGGACAGGGGGCCAAGAAAAACTGTTTTTT
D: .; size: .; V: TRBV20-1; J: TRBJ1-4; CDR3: CSAGFNEKLFF; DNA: TGCAGTGCTGGGTTTAATGAAAAACTGTTTTTT
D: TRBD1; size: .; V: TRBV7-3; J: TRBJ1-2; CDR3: CASSGDRNYGYTF; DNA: TGTGCCAGCAGCGGGGACAGAAACTATGGCTACACCTTC
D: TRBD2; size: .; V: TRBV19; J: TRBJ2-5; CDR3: CASAGGAKETQYF; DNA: TGTGCCAGCGCCGGGGGGGCGAAAGAGACCCAGTACTTC
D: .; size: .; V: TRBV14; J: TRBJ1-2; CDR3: CASSPLGGGGYTF; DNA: TGTGCCAGCAGCCCCCTTGGGGGAGGCGGCTACACCTTC
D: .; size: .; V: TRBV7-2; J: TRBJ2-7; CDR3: CASSLAKNPTYEQYF; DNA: TGTGCCAGCAGCTTAGCGAAGAACCCTACCTACGAGCAGTACTTC
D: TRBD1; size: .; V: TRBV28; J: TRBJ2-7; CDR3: CASSPGQGAEQYF; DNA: TGTGCCAGCAGCCCAGGACAGGGCGCCGAGCAGTACTTC
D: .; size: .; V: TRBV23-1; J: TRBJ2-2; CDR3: CASSQSYRTGELFF; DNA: TGCGCCAGCAGTCAATCGTACCGGACCGGGGAGCTGTTTTTT
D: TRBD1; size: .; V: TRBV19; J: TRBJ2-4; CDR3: CASSILWTGENIQYF; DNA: TGTGCCAGTAGTATATTGTGGACAGGGGAAAACATTCAGTACTTC